This T cell receptor (beta chain) was obtained from a study of control samples from healthy donors and cancer patients. Germline assignment: CDR1 LGHDT and CDR2 YNNKEL (reference sequence). The CDR3 runs 20 residues. Trimming cost V 0 bases and J 6 bases; bases outside gene matches: 21. TCRdb's copy holds only in-frame clones and misses some; the assay was immunoSEQ multiplex PCR. The data show fewer than 300,000 clones, with approximately 80% seen just once and 10% to 15% held by the top ten. This receptor was identified in a woman aged 60-75 years with lung cancer. The rearrangement joins TRBV3-1 (or the pseudogene TRBV3-2) to TRBJ2-7; TRBD1 aligns across 9 bases. The sample comprised PBMCs. The CDR3 bases are TGTGCCAGCAGCCAAGAACGGGACAGGGTGGCGCAGGGGCCACGGGGCGAGCAGTACTTC. Encoded protein: CASSQERDRVAQGPRGEQYF.